The 24 T cell receptor beta chains reported below all come from one sample, sequenced in a study of blood T cell repertoires in COVID-19. The repertoire was sequenced with immunoSEQ multiplex PCR; TCRdb's copy has only in-frame clones and lacks some. The sample contains approximately 88,000 clones, roughly 80% of which appear only once. Specimen: peripheral blood. The origin of the receptors is an older man with COVID-19, enrolled during active disease.

The CDR3 loop reads CAWSMTYNQPQHF. The CDR3 coding sequence is TGTGCCTGGAGTATGACTTACAATCAGCCCCAGCATTTT. The rearrangement links TRBV30 to TRBJ1-5; D remains unclear. The V gene lost 2 bases and the J gene lost 3 bases, with 8 bases spanning the gap. The germline gives CDR1 GTSNPN, CDR2 SVGIG (reference sequence). The CDR3 consists of 13 residues.

This clone is a singleton in its sample. The rearrangement links TRBV27 to TRBJ1-2, with D perhaps TRBD1 (6 bases). Germline V gene sequence: CDR1 MNHEY, CDR2 SMNVEV (reference sequence). V lost 11 bases, J lost 7 bases, and 14 bases lay in between. The CDR3 is 11 residues long. Here the CDR3 DNA reads TGTGCCGGCGGAGGGGGGGCTGGCTACACCTTC. This translates into CAGGGGAGYTF.

The rearrangement joins TRBV7-2 to TRBJ1-5, with no clear D. Germline V gene sequence: CDR1 SGHTA, CDR2 FQGNSA. The CDR3 contains 14 residues. The ends were cut back, 5 bases at V and 2 bases at J, with 10 bases in the middle. CDR3: CASSLVVGNQPQHF. The CDR3 nucleotides read TGTGCCAGCAGCCTAGTCGTAGGCAATCAGCCCCAGCATTTT.

The V and J genes are TRBV18 and TRBJ2-1; possibly TRBD2 for D (6 bases). This CDR3 spans 13 amino acids. V lost 2 bases and J 5 bases, leaving 7 bases between the germline ends. Germline CDR1 reads KGHSH; CDR2 reads LQKENI. CDR3 coding DNA: TGTGCCAGCTCACCAACTAGCAACAATGAGCAGTTCTTC. This translates into CASSPTSNNEQFF.

The chain has TRBV2 and TRBJ2-1; a weak D match, TRBD2 (6 bases). Germline-derived CDR1 and CDR2 are SNHLY and FYNNEI. The V end was cut by 8 bases, the J end by 15 bases, with 14 bases between. The CDR3 sequence is 10 residues long. Here the CDR3 reads CASRGLAPFF. The CDR3 nucleotides read TGTGCCAGCCGGGGACTGGCCCCGTTCTTC.

This clone was counted a few times. This chain uses TRBV4-3 with TRBJ1-1, with 8 bases fitting TRBD1. In germline, CDR1 is LGHNA, CDR2 YSLEER. The CDR3 has 15 residues. J lost 4 bases, V lost 3 bases, and 7 bases had no gene match. Here the CDR3 DNA reads TGCGCCAGCAGCCACAACAGGGGGGTTTTCACTGAAGCTTTCTTT. Translation gives CASSHNRGVFTEAFF.

This chain joins TRBV21-1 and TRBJ2-7; whether TRBD2, the table's D call, matches the DNA was not checked. TRBV21-1 is classified as a pseudogene. The CDR3 spans 19 residues. The CDR3 sequence: CASSKGGPETKEPPYEQYF. CDR3 nucleotide sequence: TGTGCCAGCAGCAAAGGAGGGCCGGAAACTAAAGAACCGCCCTACGAGCAGTACTTC.

The chain links TRBV21-1 to TRBJ2-5; the D call of TRBD2 is as the table states it, not checked on the DNA. TRBV21-1 is a pseudogene locus. This CDR3 is 15 amino acids long. The CDR3 sequence is CASSNGQAGQETQYF. The CDR3 coding sequence is TGTGCCAGCAGCAATGGTCAAGCGGGGCAAGAGACCCAGTACTTC.

The chain links TRBV7-9 to TRBJ2-1, with 7 bases that match TRBD1. CDR1 is SEHNR, CDR2 FQNEAQ, per germline (reference sequence). The length of the CDR3 is 14 residues. The ends lost 1 base at V and 6 bases at J; junction bases unmatched: 3. Written as DNA, the CDR3 is TGTGCCAGCAGCTTAGGCTCAGGGGGCAATGAGCAGTTCTTC. Translating it yields CASSLGSGGNEQFF.

The rearrangement links TRBV30 to TRBJ1-3; D call uncertain. V dropped 3 bases and J dropped 3 bases, with 6 bases sitting between them. Germline V gene sequence: CDR1 GTSNPN, CDR2 SVGIG (reference sequence). This CDR3 has 12 residues. Here the CDR3 reads CAWRALGNTIYF. CDR3 DNA sequence: TGTGCCTGGAGAGCTCTTGGAAACACCATATATTTT.

This clone was picked up a small number of times. CDR3 loop: CASSPRQGEETQYF. The CDR3 nucleotides read TGTGCCAGCAGCCCAAGACAAGGGGAAGAGACCCAGTACTTC. This sequence joins TRBV7-9 and TRBJ2-5; a possible D gene is TRBD1 (5 bases). The CDR3 runs to 14 residues. In germline, CDR1 is SEHNR, CDR2 FQNEAQ (reference sequence). V lost 5 bases and J lost 3, with 13 bases in between.

This clone was recorded many times. The CDR3 loop reads CAISGGIRLANYGYTF. CDR3 DNA: TGTGCCATCAGTGGAGGCATACGTTTAGCTAACTATGGCTACACCTTC. This rearrangement joins TRBV10-3 to TRBJ1-2; unclear D gene. This CDR3 region has 16 residues. Germline assignment: CDR1 ENHRY and CDR2 SYGVKD. The V end was cut by 4 bases, the J end by 0 bases, with 15 bases between.

The chain links TRBV7-2 to TRBJ1-4, with D unclear. The CDR3 is 14 residues long. Trimming stripped 4 bases from V and 7 bases from J, with 13 bases between. Per germline, CDR1 SGHTA and CDR2 FQGNSA. The CDR3 reads CASSSGLGGEKLFF. Written as DNA, the CDR3 is TGTGCCAGCAGCTCGGGGTTGGGTGGTGAAAAACTGTTTTTT.

The rearrangement uses TRBV18 and TRBJ1-1, with TRBD1 identical over 8 bases. Germline CDR1 KGHSH, CDR2 LQKENI. The CDR3 consists of 18 residues. Trimming removed 1 base from V and 1 base from J; junction bases left unmatched: 11. The CDR3 is CASSPRGAGGGKNTEAFF. CDR3 coding DNA: TGTGCCAGCTCACCACGTGGAGCAGGGGGCGGAAAGAACACTGAAGCTTTCTTT.

The J gene is TRBJ2-5, the V gene TRBV9; 7 bases are a match to TRBD2. The CDR3 sequence is 15 residues long. V shed 2 bases and J 1 base; nucleotides not matched to a gene: 5. Germline assignment: CDR1 SGDLS and CDR2 YYNGEE. Here the CDR3 reads CASSVTGTTQETQYF. In DNA form, the CDR3 reads TGTGCCAGCAGCGTTACCGGGACTACCCAAGAGACCCAGTACTTC.

This chain joins TRBV19 and TRBJ2-7, with 9 nucleotides matching TRBD2. Germline V gene sequence: CDR1 LNHDA, CDR2 SQIVND (reference sequence). The junction had 3 bases not matched to a gene; V was cut back by 3 bases and J by 3 bases. The CDR3 is 14 residues long. The DNA for the CDR3 is TGTGCCAGTAGTATCGTAGCGGGAGACTACGAGCAGTACTTC. It codes for CASSIVAGDYEQYF.

The chain recombines TRBV15 with TRBJ2-3; perhaps TRBD1 as D (6 bases). CDR1 is LNHNV and CDR2 is YYDKDF in the germline V gene (reference sequence). The CDR3 loop spans 15 amino acids. V was cut by 3 bases and J by 3 bases, with 13 bases left in between. Written as DNA, the CDR3 is TGTGCCACCAGCAGGGCAGGGGCCGCGACAGATACGCAGTATTTT. The encoded protein is CATSRAGAATDTQYF.

The chain employs TRBV10-3 and TRBJ2-7, with TRBD1 matching over 11 bases. In germline, CDR1 is ENHRY, CDR2 SYGVKD. The V and J ends lost 6 bases and 2 bases, in that order; junction bases with no gene match: 3. The CDR3 covers 14 residues. Written as DNA, the CDR3 is TGTGCCATCAGAAGGGGACAGGGGGCCTACGAGCAGTACTTC. It codes for CAIRRGQGAYEQYF.

V and J are TRBV18 and TRBJ1-4, with D perhaps matching TRBD1 (6 bases). CDR3 length: 16 residues. Germline-derived CDR1 and CDR2 are KGHSH and LQKENI. V lost 2 bases, J lost 10 bases, and 20 bases lay in between. The CDR3: CASSPSTGFLLGKLFF. The CDR3 coding sequence is TGTGCCAGCTCACCATCAACAGGGTTCCTACTAGGAAAACTGTTTTTT.

The chain joins TRBV4-2 to TRBJ2-7, with 9 bases matching TRBD1. Germline trimming cut 4 bases from V and 6 bases from J; bases unmatched to any gene: 7. This CDR3 is built from 14 residues. Per germline, CDR1 LGHNA and CDR2 YNFKEQ. CDR3 coding DNA: TGTGCCAGCAGCCCCGCAGGACAGGGGAGCGAGCAGTACTTC. Residues: CASSPAGQGSEQYF.

This clone ranks as medium-sized. This chain links TRBV2 with TRBJ2-7; 7 positions agree with TRBD1. The CDR3 extends over 14 amino acids. Germline lookup yields CDR1 SNHLY and CDR2 FYNNEI. The V segment lost 4 bases and the J segment 7 bases; nucleotides outside the gene matches: 10. CDR3 protein: CASSGTGAVREQYF. The CDR3 region has the DNA TGTGCCAGCAGTGGTACAGGGGCCGTTAGGGAGCAGTACTTC.

This clone has just a few counts. This chain links TRBV7-8 with TRBJ1-6; no reliable D call. The CDR3 has 13 amino acids. V was trimmed by 5 bases and J by 14 bases, leaving 16 bases between them. Germline CDR1 is SGHVS and CDR2 is FQNEAQ. CDR3 region: CASSLNSDSTLHF. CDR3 DNA sequence: TGTGCCAGCAGCCTCAACTCGGACTCAACCCTCCACTTT.

The V call is TRBV2, the J call TRBJ1-1; weak D call: TRBD1 (5 bases). V lost 8 bases to trimming and J lost 4 bases, with 20 bases between them. This CDR3 spans 15 amino acids. Germline values: CDR1 SNHLY, CDR2 FYNNEI. The CDR3 region is CASGRGEEGGTEAFF. DNA of the CDR3: TGTGCCAGCGGGAGGGGAGAAGAGGGCGGCACTGAAGCTTTCTTT. The full variable domain, its missing parts supplied by reference TRBV2 and TRBJ1-1, is EPEVTQTPSHQVTQMGQEVILRCVPISNHLYFYWYRQILGQKVEFLVSFYNNEISEKSEIFDDQFSVERPDGSNFTLKIRSTKLEDSAMYFCASGRGEEGGTEAFFGQGTRLTVV.

This clone was seen more than once but under ten times. The chain recombines TRBV7-2 with TRBJ2-7; 8 bases line up with TRBD1. The CDR3 consists of 15 residues. CDR1 and CDR2 from the germline V gene are SGHTA and FQGNSA. V was pared by 5 bases and J by 5 bases, with 11 bases of the junction left unmatched. The CDR3 here is CASSLASGGPHEQYF. The CDR3 nucleotides read TGTGCCAGCAGCCTGGCCTCAGGGGGCCCCCACGAGCAGTACTTC.